This T cell receptor (beta chain) emerged from a study of T-cell memory formation after mild COVID-19. The study, taken as a whole, reports: Some clones that responded turned up in pre-infection memory, which suggests that cross-reactive memory joined in.

V lost 3 bases and J lost 7, with 15 bases in between. The CDR3 has 14 amino acids. From germline, CDR1 is MGHDK and CDR2 SYGVNS. TCRdb analysed the 5' RACE reads with MiXCR anew, one entry per CDR3 protein. Among around 440,000 distinct CDR3 sequences, approximately 18% were seen once, and the ten largest hold approximately 13%. With respect to this clonotype: Antigen: not known.

Sequencing was performed on PBMCs or a T cell subset sorted from them (not recorded which). This TCR derives from an adult woman who had mild COVID-19 (a few samples of this study predate the infection). Cell type and time point are not known. The chain combines TRBV25-1 with TRBJ2-5; D remains unclear. The CDR3 sequence is CASSDVGRSGTQYF. The DNA of the CDR3 is TGTGCCAGCAGTGATGTCGGACGGAGTGGGACCCAGTACTTC.